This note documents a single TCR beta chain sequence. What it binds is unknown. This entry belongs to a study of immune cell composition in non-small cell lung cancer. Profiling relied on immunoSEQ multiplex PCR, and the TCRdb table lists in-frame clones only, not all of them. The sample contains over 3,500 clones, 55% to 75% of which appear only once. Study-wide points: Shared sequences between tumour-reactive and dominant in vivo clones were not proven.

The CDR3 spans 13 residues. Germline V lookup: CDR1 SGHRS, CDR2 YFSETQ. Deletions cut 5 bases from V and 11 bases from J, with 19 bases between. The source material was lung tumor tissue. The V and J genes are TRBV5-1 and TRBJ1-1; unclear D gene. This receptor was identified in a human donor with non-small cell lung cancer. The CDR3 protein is CASSQTREFDAFF. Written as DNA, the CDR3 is TGCGCCAGCAGTCAAACCCGGGAGTTTGACGCTTTCTTT.